The 26 T cell receptor beta chains presented below share a single source sample, sequenced in a study of blood T cell repertoires in COVID-19. Measured with immunoSEQ multiplex PCR; TCRdb has only the in-frame clones, and not every one. The top ten clones hold approximately 5.1% of a sample with around 100,000 clones, approximately 88% of them seen once. Sequencing used peripheral blood. Receptor source: a human donor in a cohort sampled during active COVID-19.

The chain uses TRBV18 and TRBJ2-4; D may be TRBD2 (6 bases). The CDR3 contains 13 residues. CDR1 is KGHSH and CDR2 is LQKENI in the germline V gene. Trimming pared 3 bases from V and 7 bases from J, leaving 10 bases between. The CDR3 is CASSPWDSNIQYF. The CDR3 DNA is TGTGCCAGCTCACCTTGGGACTCCAACATTCAGTACTTC.

The V and J genes are TRBV7-2 and TRBJ2-5, with 7 bases matching TRBD2. The CDR3 consists of 13 residues. V lost 5 bases, J lost 2 bases, and 2 bases stayed unmatched. CDR1 SGHTA and CDR2 FQGNSA come from the germline V gene. The CDR3 DNA is TGTGCCAGCAGCCCGGGGGGTCAAGAGACCCAGTACTTC. This codes for CASSPGGQETQYF.

The gene calls are TRBV27 and TRBJ2-6; 8 bases match TRBD2. From germline, CDR1 is MNHEY and CDR2 SMNVEV (reference sequence). Unmatched junction bases numbered 12, after V lost 7 bases and J lost 4 bases. The length of the CDR3 is 17 residues. The CDR3 DNA sequence: TGTGCCAGCACCCCCCTCGGGCTAGCGGGCGGGGCCAACGTCCTGACTTTC. It specifies CASTPLGLAGGANVLTF.

This clone has just a few counts. V is TRBV5-5 and J is TRBJ1-6; D perhaps matches TRBD1 (6 bases). The ends were cut back, 4 bases at V and 7 bases at J, with 18 bases in the middle. The CDR3 runs to 16 residues. The germline gives CDR1 SGHKS, CDR2 YYEKEE (reference sequence). CDR3 loop: CASSLSAQGGNSPLHF. In DNA, the CDR3 is TGTGCCAGCAGCCTCTCCGCACAGGGTGGAAATTCACCCCTCCACTTT.

The chain uses TRBV12-2 and TRBJ2-7; TRBD2, the table's D call, was not compared with the DNA. TRBV12-2 is noted as a pseudogene. This CDR3 region has 16 residues. CDR3 residues: CASRLGGLAEFYEQYF. The CDR3 DNA sequence: TGTGCAAGTCGCTTAGGAGGACTAGCGGAATTCTACGAGCAGTACTTC.

V gene TRBV7-2 combines with J gene TRBJ2-7; 9 positions match TRBD1. The CDR3 runs to 13 residues. Germline V gene lookup returns CDR1 SGHTA and CDR2 FQGNSA. The V segment lost 5 bases and the J segment 7 bases; nucleotides outside the gene matches: 6. The CDR3 nucleotides are TGTGCCAGCAGCCCTCACAGGGGGCAGGAGCAGTACTTC. Translated, it gives CASSPHRGQEQYF.

CDR3 nucleotide sequence: TGTGCCAGCAGTGAAAATAGGGGGGGAGTCCAAGAGACCCAGTACTTC. The encoded protein is CASSENRGGVQETQYF. The chain has TRBV2 and TRBJ2-5, with D perhaps matching TRBD2 (7 bases). Germline CDR1 SNHLY, CDR2 FYNNEI. The CDR3 extends over 16 amino acids. Trimming pared 2 bases from V and 1 base from J, leaving 14 bases between.

V usage is TRBV18 and J usage is TRBJ2-1, with 11 nucleotides matching TRBD2. There are 16 residues in the CDR3. Per the germline V gene, CDR1 is KGHSH and CDR2 is LQKENI. V lost 3 bases, J lost 10 bases, and 11 bases stayed unmatched. The CDR3 here is CASSPRLAGTGGEQFF. Written as DNA, the CDR3 is TGTGCCAGCTCACCGAGACTAGCGGGGACCGGAGGGGAGCAGTTCTTC.

This chain links TRBV18 with TRBJ1-4; D remains unclear. The CDR3 is 15 residues long. Germline V CDR1 and CDR2: KGHSH, LQKENI. Deletions cut 1 base from V and 3 bases from J, with 9 bases between. The CDR3 nucleotides read TGTGCCAGCTCACCACGGAGGGAGGCTAATGAAAAACTGTTTTTT. This gives the protein CASSPRREANEKLFF.

The chain uses TRBV11-2 and TRBJ1-1; D not certain. The CDR3 has 13 amino acids. CDR1 is SGHAT, CDR2 FQNNGV, per germline. The V and J ends lost 1 base and 4 bases respectively, with 7 bases between them. The CDR3 reads CASSLGEGTEAFF. Written as DNA, the CDR3 is TGTGCCAGCAGCTTAGGAGAGGGCACTGAAGCTTTCTTT.

The chain couples TRBV29-1 to TRBJ2-7, with TRBD1 matching 10 bases. The CDR3 has 15 residues. Germline lookup yields CDR1 SQVTM and CDR2 ANQGSEA. V was pared by 3 bases and J by 0 bases, with 5 bases of the junction left unmatched. For the CDR3, the DNA is TGCAGCGTTGATTCCGGGACAGGGGTCTCCTACGAGCAGTACTTC. Translated: CSVDSGTGVSYEQYF.

The V gene is TRBV11-3, the J gene TRBJ2-1; TRBD2 aligns across 8 bases. Germline CDR1 SGHNT, CDR2 YENEEA. The CDR3 consists of 16 residues. V gave up 5 bases and J gave up 5 bases; unmatched junction bases: 11. CDR3 in amino acids: CASSRLSRGGNNEQFF. The CDR3 DNA is TGTGCCAGCAGCCGACTCTCGCGCGGGGGGAACAATGAGCAGTTCTTC.

CDR3 loop: CASRAVEETQYF. In nucleotides, the CDR3 is TGTGCCAGCAGGGCGGTGGAGGAGACCCAGTACTTC. The chain joins TRBV2 to TRBJ2-5; no definite D call. The germline V and J ends were trimmed by 6 bases and 5 bases, with 10 bases remaining between them. There are 12 residues in the CDR3. Per germline, CDR1 SNHLY and CDR2 FYNNEI.

V gene TRBV7-9 combines with J gene TRBJ2-7; 7 nucleotides align to TRBD1. The V gene end was trimmed by 6 bases and the J gene end by 1 base; junction bases not matched to a gene: 9. The CDR3 consists of 15 residues. Germline V gives CDR1 SEHNR, CDR2 FQNEAQ (reference sequence). The CDR3 nucleotides are TGTGCCAGCAGACCTCGACAGGGATCTTCCTACGAGCAGTACTTC. Protein product: CASRPRQGSSYEQYF.

The rearrangement links TRBV7-3 to TRBJ2-3, with TRBD1 matching over 8 bases. The V gene end was trimmed by 5 bases and the J gene end by 1 base; junction bases not matched to a gene: 8. From germline, CDR1 is SGHTA and CDR2 FQGTGA. The CDR3 runs 16 residues. The CDR3 coding sequence is TGTGCCAGCAGCCGCCAGGGGGCGCCTGGCACAGATACGCAGTATTTT. It specifies CASSRQGAPGTDTQYF.

The genes are TRBV19 and TRBJ2-7, with 12 bases lining up with TRBD2. Germline loops: CDR1 LNHDA, CDR2 SQIVND (reference sequence). After removal of 6 bases from V and 3 bases from J, the junction contained 6 bases not matched to a gene. CDR3 size: 15 residues. CDR3 sequence: CASSKRLAGDYEQYF. In DNA form, the CDR3 reads TGTGCCAGTAGCAAAAGACTAGCGGGGGACTACGAGCAGTACTTC.

The chain is built from TRBV10-3 and TRBJ1-2; 9 bases are shared with TRBD1. Germline V gene data show CDR1 as ENHRY and CDR2 as SYGVKD. This CDR3 contains 15 residues. Trimming removed 8 bases from V and 6 bases from J; junction bases left unmatched: 13. Written as DNA, the CDR3 is TGTGCCATCGCGGATTTGACAGGGGGTGTAGATGGCTACACCTTC. It codes for CAIADLTGGVDGYTF.

The CDR3 DNA reads as TGTGCCAGCAGTAACCCCGGGACTACCTACGAGCAGTACTTC. This encodes CASSNPGTTYEQYF. This chain links TRBV28 with TRBJ2-7; TRBD2 matches at 7 bases. This CDR3 spans 14 amino acids. V dropped 5 bases and J dropped 2; count of bases not matched to a gene: 6. Per germline, CDR1 MDHEN and CDR2 SYDVKM.

This clone was observed a handful of times. This chain connects TRBV19 to TRBJ1-1, with 10 bases lining up with TRBD1. Losses at the gene ends were 6 bases for V and 1 base for J; bases not matched to a gene: 8. In germline, CDR1 is LNHDA, CDR2 SQIVND (reference sequence). This CDR3 is 16 amino acids long. The CDR3 loop reads CASSRDRGRGNTEAFF. CDR3 in DNA: TGTGCCAGTAGCCGGGACAGGGGTCGCGGGAACACTGAAGCTTTCTTT.

The chain's CDR3 is CASSVDISYEQYF. The CDR3 nucleotides read TGTGCCAGCAGCGTGGACATATCCTACGAGCAGTACTTC. The chain uses TRBV5-4 and TRBJ2-7; D is perhaps TRBD1 (5 bases). V gave up 4 bases and J gave up 1 base, with 9 bases separating them. CDR3 length: 13 amino acids. Germline values: CDR1 SGHNT, CDR2 YYREEE (reference sequence).

The chain links TRBV18 to TRBJ2-5, with D possibly TRBD1 on 6 matching bases. Trimming cost V 0 bases and J 5 bases, with 13 bases left between them. The CDR3 runs to 15 residues. CDR1 KGHSH and CDR2 LQKENI come from the germline V gene. The DNA of the CDR3 is TGTGCCAGCTCACCACCCACGCTAAGGGGGGAGACCCAGTACTTC. It encodes CASSPPTLRGETQYF.

This chain links TRBV5-8 with TRBJ1-2, with a tentative D call TRBD1 (6 bases). V was cut by 4 bases and J by 8 bases, with 15 bases left in between. The CDR3 is 13 residues long. Germline V gene lookup returns CDR1 SGHTS and CDR2 YDEGEE. The CDR3 DNA reads as TGTGCCAGCAGCAAAATTAACAGGGACGGCTACACCTTC. It is translated as CASSKINRDGYTF.

This clone appeared once. The genes are TRBV9 and TRBJ1-4; D may be TRBD1 (6 bases). CDR3 size: 16 residues. V lost 0 bases to trimming and J lost 10 bases, with 19 bases between them. Per germline, CDR1 SGDLS and CDR2 YYNGEE. This chain's CDR3 is CASSVDVLGTGSKLFF. The CDR3 nucleotides are TGTGCCAGCAGCGTAGACGTTTTGGGAACAGGGTCAAAACTGTTTTTT. Drawing the rest from reference TRBV9 and TRBJ1-4, the complete variable domain is DSGVTQTPKHLITATGQRVTLRCSPRSGDLSVYWYQQSLDQGLQFLIQYYNGEERAKGNILERFSAQQFPDLHSELNLSSLELGDSALYFCASSVDVLGTGSKLFFGSGTQLSVL.

The rearrangement links TRBV9 to TRBJ2-3; the D is unclear. Trimming pared 2 bases from V and 1 base from J, leaving 8 bases between. The CDR3 totals 14 residues. CDR1 and CDR2 (germline): SGDLS, YYNGEE. The CDR3 loop reads CASSVAPGTDTQYF. The DNA of the CDR3 is TGTGCCAGCAGCGTTGCGCCGGGCACAGATACGCAGTATTTT.

This chain uses TRBV5-1 with TRBJ2-3; TRBD1 agrees at 7 bases. J was trimmed by 5 bases and V by 6 bases; bases with no gene match: 9. Germline-derived CDR1 and CDR2 are SGHRS and YFSETQ. The CDR3 loop spans 14 amino acids. The CDR3 sequence is CASTSGGIRDTQYF. The CDR3, as DNA: TGCGCCAGCACCTCAGGGGGAATAAGAGATACGCAGTATTTT.

CDR3 protein: CASSTGRGLYEQYF. The CDR3 DNA sequence: TGTGCCAGCAGTACCGGGAGGGGTCTCTACGAGCAGTACTTC. The genes are TRBV28 and TRBJ2-7; 8 bases agree with TRBD2. J gave up 3 bases and V 5 bases, and 6 bases lay outside the gene matches. Germline CDR1 MDHEN, CDR2 SYDVKM. The CDR3 extends over 14 amino acids.